This T cell receptor beta chain came from a study of blood T cell repertoires in COVID-19. This table comes from immunoSEQ multiplex PCR, and its TCRdb copy is limited to in-frame clones, with some not included. The sample has fewer than 350,000 clones; roughly 93% are singletons. Participants were aged about 18 to 90 years, lived in over 20 US areas, and enrolled virtually. Participant-given clinical history determined each cohort assignment. The receptor's source is a woman aged 40 to 50 with acute COVID-19. Material: PBMCs or T cells enriched from blood (not recorded which).

CDR3 nucleotide sequence: TGCGCCAGCAGCATACAGGGGGCCCCAAATGAAAAACTGTTTTTT. Its translation: CASSIQGAPNEKLFF. This chain links TRBV5-1 with TRBJ1-4; 9 bases are a match to TRBD1. CDR3 size: 15 residues. V trimming: 4 bases; J trimming: 5 bases; junction bases outside the gene matches: 6. Germline lookup yields CDR1 SGHRS and CDR2 YFSETQ.